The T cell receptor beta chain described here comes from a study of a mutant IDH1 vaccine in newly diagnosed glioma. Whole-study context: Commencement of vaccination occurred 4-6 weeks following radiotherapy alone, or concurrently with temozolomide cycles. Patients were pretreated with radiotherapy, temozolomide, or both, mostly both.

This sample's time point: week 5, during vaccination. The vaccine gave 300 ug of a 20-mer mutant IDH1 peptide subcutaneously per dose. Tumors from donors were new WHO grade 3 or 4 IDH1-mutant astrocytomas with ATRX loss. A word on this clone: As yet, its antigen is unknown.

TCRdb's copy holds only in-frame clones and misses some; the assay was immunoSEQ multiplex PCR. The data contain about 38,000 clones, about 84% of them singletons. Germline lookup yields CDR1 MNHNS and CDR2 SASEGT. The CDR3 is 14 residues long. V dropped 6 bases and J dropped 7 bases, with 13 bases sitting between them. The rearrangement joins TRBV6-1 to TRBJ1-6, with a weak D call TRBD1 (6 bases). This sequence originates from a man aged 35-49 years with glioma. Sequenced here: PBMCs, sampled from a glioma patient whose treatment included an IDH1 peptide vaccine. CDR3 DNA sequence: TGTGCCAGCAGCCTCCAGGGGTGGAATTCACCCCTCCACTTT. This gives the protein CASSLQGWNSPLHF.